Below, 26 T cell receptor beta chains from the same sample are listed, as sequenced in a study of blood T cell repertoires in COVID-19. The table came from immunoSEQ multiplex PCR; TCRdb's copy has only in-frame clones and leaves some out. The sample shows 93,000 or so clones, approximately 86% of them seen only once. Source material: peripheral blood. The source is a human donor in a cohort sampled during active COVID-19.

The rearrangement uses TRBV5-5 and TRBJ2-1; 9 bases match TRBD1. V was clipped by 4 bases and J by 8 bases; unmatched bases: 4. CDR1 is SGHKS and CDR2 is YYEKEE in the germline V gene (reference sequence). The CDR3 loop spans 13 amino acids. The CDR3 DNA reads TGTGCCAGCAGCCTCGGGACAGGGTATGAGCAGTTCTTC. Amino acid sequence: CASSLGTGYEQFF.

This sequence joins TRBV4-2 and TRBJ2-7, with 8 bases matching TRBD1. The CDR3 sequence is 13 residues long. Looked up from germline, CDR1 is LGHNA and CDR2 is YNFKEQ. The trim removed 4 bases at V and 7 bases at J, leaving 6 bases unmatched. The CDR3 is CASSRRRGPEQYF. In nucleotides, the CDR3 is TGTGCCAGCAGCCGACGCAGGGGGCCTGAGCAGTACTTC.

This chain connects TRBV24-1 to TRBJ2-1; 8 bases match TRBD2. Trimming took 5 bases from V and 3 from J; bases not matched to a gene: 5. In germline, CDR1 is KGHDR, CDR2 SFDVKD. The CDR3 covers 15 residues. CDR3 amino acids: CATSGLSGSYNEQFF. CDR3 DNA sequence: TGTGCCACCAGTGGGCTGAGCGGGAGCTACAATGAGCAGTTCTTC.

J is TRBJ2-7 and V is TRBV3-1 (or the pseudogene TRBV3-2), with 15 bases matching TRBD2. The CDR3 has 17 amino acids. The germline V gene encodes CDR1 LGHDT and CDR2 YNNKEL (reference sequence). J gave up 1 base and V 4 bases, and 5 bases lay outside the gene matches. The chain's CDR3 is CASSRGLAGGESYEQYF. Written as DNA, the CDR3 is TGTGCCAGCAGCCGGGGACTAGCGGGAGGCGAATCCTACGAGCAGTACTTC.

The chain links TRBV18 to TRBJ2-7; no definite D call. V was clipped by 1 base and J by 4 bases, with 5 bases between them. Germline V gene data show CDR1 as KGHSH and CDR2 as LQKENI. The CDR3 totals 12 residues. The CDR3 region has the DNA TGTGCCAGCTCACCACGAGGTTACGAGCAGTACTTC. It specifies CASSPRGYEQYF.

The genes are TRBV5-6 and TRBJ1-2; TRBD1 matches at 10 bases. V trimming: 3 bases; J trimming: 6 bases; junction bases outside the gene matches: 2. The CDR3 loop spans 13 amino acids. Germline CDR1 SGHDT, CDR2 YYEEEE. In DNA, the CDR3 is TGTGCCAGCAGCTGGACAGGGGGGAATGGCTACACCTTC. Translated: CASSWTGGNGYTF.

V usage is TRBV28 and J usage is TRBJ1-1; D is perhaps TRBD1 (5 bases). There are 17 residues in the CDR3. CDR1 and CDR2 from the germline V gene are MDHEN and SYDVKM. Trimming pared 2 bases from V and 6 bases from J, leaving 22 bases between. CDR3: CASSLVFTGRPGAEAFF. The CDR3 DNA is TGTGCCAGCAGTTTAGTTTTCACAGGACGCCCGGGGGCTGAAGCTTTCTTT.

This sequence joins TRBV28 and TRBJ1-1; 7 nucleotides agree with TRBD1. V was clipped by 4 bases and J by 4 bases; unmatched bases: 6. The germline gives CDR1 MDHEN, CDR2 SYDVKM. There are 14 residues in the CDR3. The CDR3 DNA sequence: TGTGCCAGCAGTTCCCTGCCAGGGGGCACTGAAGCTTTCTTT. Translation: CASSSLPGGTEAFF. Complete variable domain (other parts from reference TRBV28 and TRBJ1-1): DVKVTQSSRYLVKRTGEKVFLECVQDMDHENMFWYRQDPGLGLRLIYFSYDVKMKEKGDIPEGYSVSREKKERFSLILESASTNQTSMYLCASSSLPGGTEAFFGQGTRLTVV.

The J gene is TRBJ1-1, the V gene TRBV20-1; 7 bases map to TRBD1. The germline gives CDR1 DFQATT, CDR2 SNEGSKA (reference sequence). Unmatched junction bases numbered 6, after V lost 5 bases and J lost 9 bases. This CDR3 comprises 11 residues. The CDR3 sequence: CSAQEGAKAFF. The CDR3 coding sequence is TGCAGTGCTCAAGAGGGGGCAAAAGCTTTCTTT.

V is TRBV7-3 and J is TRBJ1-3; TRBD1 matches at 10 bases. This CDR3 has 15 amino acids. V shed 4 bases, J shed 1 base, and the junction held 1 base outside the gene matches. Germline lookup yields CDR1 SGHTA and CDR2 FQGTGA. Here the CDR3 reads CASSSDRGSGNTIYF. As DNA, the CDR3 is TGTGCCAGCAGCTCGGACAGGGGGTCTGGAAACACCATATATTTT.

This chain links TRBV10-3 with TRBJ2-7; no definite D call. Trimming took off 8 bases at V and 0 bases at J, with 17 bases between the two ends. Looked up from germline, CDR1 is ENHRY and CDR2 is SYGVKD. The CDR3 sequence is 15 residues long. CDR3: CAIQRGDGASYEQYF. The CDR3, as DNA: TGTGCCATCCAACGAGGAGACGGAGCCTCCTACGAGCAGTACTTC.

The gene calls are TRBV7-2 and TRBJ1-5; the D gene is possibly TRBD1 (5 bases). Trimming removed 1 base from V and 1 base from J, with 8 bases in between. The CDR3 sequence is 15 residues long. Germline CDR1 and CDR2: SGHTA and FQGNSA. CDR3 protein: CASSLVAGSNQPQHF. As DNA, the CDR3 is TGTGCCAGCAGCTTAGTGGCAGGGAGCAATCAGCCCCAGCATTTT.

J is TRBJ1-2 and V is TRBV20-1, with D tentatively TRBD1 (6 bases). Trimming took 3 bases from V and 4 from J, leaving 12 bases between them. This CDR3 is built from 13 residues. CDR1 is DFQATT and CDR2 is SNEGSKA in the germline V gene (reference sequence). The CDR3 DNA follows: TGCAGTGCTAGTCGCCGGACAGTCTATGGCTACACCTTC. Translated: CSASRRTVYGYTF.

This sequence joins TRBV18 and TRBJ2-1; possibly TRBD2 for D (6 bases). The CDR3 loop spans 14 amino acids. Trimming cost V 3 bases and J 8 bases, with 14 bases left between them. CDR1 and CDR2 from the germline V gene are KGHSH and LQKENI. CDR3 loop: CASSPTPSVDEQFF. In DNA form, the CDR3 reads TGTGCCAGCTCACCTACCCCTAGCGTCGATGAGCAGTTCTTC.

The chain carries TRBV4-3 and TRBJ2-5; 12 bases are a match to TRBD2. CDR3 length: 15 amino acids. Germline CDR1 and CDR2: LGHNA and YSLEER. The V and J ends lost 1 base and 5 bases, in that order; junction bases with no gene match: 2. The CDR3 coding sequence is TGCGCCAGCAGCCAAGGACTAGCGGGAGTGGAGACCCAGTACTTC. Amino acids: CASSQGLAGVETQYF.

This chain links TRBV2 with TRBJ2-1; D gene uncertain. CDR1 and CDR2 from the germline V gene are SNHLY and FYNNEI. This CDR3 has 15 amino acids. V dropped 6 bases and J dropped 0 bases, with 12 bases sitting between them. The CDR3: CASSPDTSSYNEQFF. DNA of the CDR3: TGTGCCAGCAGCCCTGATACAAGCTCCTACAATGAGCAGTTCTTC.

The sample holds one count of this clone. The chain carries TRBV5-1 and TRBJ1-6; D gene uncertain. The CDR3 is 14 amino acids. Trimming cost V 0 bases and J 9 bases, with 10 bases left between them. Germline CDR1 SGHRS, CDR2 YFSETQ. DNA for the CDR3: TGCGCCAGCAGCTTGGCCGGGGAGGTTTCACCCCTCCACTTT. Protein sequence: CASSLAGEVSPLHF. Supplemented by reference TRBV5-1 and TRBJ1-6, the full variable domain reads KAGVTQTPRYLIKTRGQQVTLSCSPISGHRSVSWYQQTPGQGLQFLFEYFSETQRNKGNFPGRFSGRQFSNSRSEMNVSTLELGDSALYLCASSLAGEVSPLHFGNGTRLTVT.

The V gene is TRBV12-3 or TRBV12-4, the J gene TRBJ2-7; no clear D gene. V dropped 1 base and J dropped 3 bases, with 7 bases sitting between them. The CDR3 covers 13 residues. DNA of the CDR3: TGTGCCAGCAGTTTAGATTTCGTCTACGAGCAGTACTTC. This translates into CASSLDFVYEQYF.

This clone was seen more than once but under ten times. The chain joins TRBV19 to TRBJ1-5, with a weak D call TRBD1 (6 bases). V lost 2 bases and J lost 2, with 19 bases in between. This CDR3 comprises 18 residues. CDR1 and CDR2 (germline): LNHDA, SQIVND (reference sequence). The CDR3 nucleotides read TGTGCCAGTAGTATACCCCCTACAGGGAACGTTGGCAATCAGCCCCAGCATTTT. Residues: CASSIPPTGNVGNQPQHF.

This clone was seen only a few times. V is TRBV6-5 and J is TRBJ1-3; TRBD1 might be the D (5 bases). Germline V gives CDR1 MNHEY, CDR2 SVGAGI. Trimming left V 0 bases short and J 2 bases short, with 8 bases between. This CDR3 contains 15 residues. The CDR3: CASSYSTAPGNTIYF. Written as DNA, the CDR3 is TGTGCCAGCAGTTACTCGACAGCGCCTGGAAACACCATATATTTT.

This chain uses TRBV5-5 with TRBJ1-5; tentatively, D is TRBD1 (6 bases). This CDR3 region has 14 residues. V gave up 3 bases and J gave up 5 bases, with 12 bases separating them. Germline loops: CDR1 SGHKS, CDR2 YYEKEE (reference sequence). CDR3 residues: CASSSDRSYQPQHF. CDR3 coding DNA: TGTGCCAGCAGCTCTGACAGGAGCTATCAGCCCCAGCATTTT.

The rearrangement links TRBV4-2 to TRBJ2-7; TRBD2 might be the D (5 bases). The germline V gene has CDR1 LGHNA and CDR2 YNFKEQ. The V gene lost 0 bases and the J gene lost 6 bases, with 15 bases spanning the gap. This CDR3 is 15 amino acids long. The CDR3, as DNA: TGTGCCAGCAGCCAAGATAAGGAGGTAGCGTTCGAGCAGTACTTC. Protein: CASSQDKEVAFEQYF.

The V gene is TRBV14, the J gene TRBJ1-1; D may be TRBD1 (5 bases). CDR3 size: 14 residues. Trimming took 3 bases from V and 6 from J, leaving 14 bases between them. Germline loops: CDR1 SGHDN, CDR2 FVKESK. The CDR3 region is CASSQARVVAEAFF. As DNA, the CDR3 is TGTGCCAGCAGCCAGGCCAGGGTCGTCGCTGAAGCTTTCTTT.

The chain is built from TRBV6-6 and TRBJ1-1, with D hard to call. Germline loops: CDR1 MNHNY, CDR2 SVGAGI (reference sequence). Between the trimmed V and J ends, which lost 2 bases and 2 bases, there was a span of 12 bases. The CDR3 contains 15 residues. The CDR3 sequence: CASSYDQVINTEAFF. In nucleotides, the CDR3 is TGTGCCAGCAGTTACGACCAGGTGATAAACACTGAAGCTTTCTTT.

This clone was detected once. The CDR3 reads CASSLAAPYNEQFF. The CDR3 DNA is TGCGCCAGCAGCTTGGCAGCGCCCTACAATGAGCAGTTCTTC. V gene TRBV5-1 combines with J gene TRBJ2-1, with no clear D. This CDR3 spans 14 amino acids. Germline V gene lookup returns CDR1 SGHRS and CDR2 YFSETQ. Trimming cost V 0 bases and J 2 bases, with 6 bases left between them.

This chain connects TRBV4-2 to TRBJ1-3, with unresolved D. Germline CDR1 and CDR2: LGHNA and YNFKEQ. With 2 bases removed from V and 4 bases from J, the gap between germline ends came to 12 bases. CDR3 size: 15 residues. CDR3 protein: CASSQTPARGNTIYF. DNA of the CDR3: TGTGCCAGCAGCCAAACGCCGGCCAGGGGAAACACCATATATTTT.